A selection of T cell receptor beta chains follows, all from one sample in a study of blood T cell repertoires in COVID-19. Method: immunoSEQ multiplex PCR; TCRdb's copy keeps in-frame clones and lacks some. The data show approximately 250,000 clones, over 75% seen once. Material for sequencing was PBMCs or T cells enriched from blood (not recorded which). These receptors all stem from a woman aged 30 to 39 who had recovered from COVID-19. Both conserved end residues are part of each CDR3. The D gene is left open where the match is weak. The size entry is marked missing in some rows and otherwise reads once, few, many or a size class.

j_call	v_call	clone_size	d_call	cdr3_nt	cdr3_aa
TRBJ1-5	TRBV21-1	NA	NA	TGTGCCAGCAGGGCCGTGGGTGAAGGGCATTTGGAGGCCAACCTCCAGCCCCAGCATTTT	CASRAVGEGHLEANLQPQHF
TRBJ1-1	TRBV18	NA	NA	TGTGCCAGCTCACCAGGGAGAACTGAAGCTTTCTTT	CASSPGRTEAFF
TRBJ2-7	TRBV7-9	NA	NA	TGTGCCAGCAGCTTAATAGGACAACCCCAGAACTACGAGCAGTACTTC	CASSLIGQPQNYEQYF
TRBJ1-1	TRBV9	few	TRBD1	TGTGCCAGCAGCGCGATCGGGACAGGGGTCACTGAAGCTTTCTTT	CASSAIGTGVTEAFF
TRBJ1-1	TRBV27	NA	NA	TGTGCCAGCAGCGGGGGGTACACTGAAGCTTTCTTT	CASSGGYTEAFF
TRBJ1-3	TRBV5-4	NA	NA	TGTGCCAGCAGCTCAGGACACTACTCTGGAAACACCATATATTTT	CASSSGHYSGNTIYF
TRBJ2-5	TRBV28	NA	TRBD2	TGTGCCAGCAGTAGAAGCGGGGGGACTTCCCAAGAGACCCAGTACTTC	CASSRSGGTSQETQYF
TRBJ2-3	TRBV28	once	TRBD2	TGTGCCAGCAGGGGGCGGGCTAGCGGGAGGGCCCAAGCCACAGATACGCAGTATTTT	CASRGRASGRAQATDTQYF
TRBJ1-2	TRBV5-6	once	TRBD1	TGTGCCAGCAGCTTAGAGACAGGGGGCGCCTATGGCTACACCTTC	CASSLETGGAYGYTF
TRBJ1-4	TRBV9	NA	NA	TGTGCCAGCAGCCGGGTGGCGGTTAATGAAAAACTGTTTTTT	CASSRVAVNEKLFF
TRBJ2-5	TRBV6-5	NA	NA	TGTGCCAGCAGTTACTCAGGCAGGGCCCAAGAGACCCAGTACTTC	CASSYSGRAQETQYF
TRBJ2-7	TRBV28	NA	TRBD2	TGTGCCAGCAGGATCGCCGGGACTAGCGTCTACGAGCAGTACTTC	CASRIAGTSVYEQYF
TRBJ2-7	TRBV27	NA	NA	TGTGCCAGCAGAAGGTCCGCTTTGGGGGGGGCCTCCTACGAGCAGTACTTC	CASRRSALGGASYEQYF
TRBJ1-4	TRBV19	NA	NA	TGTGCCAGTAGTATCCAGGGACAAGTGAATGAAAAACTGTTTTTT	CASSIQGQVNEKLFF
TRBJ2-3	TRBV5-1	NA	NA	TGCGCCAGCAGCTTGGAGGGGACAGATACGCAGTATTTT	CASSLEGTDTQYF
TRBJ2-1	TRBV7-8	NA	TRBD2	TGTGCCAGCAGCCCCTACGGGGCGGGGGGCGAGCAGTTCTTC	CASSPYGAGGEQFF
TRBJ2-2	TRBV10-3	NA	TRBD2	TGTGCCATCATCATCATACTAGCGGTCACCGGGGAGCTGTTTTTT	CAIIIILAVTGELFF
TRBJ2-2	TRBV11-1	NA	TRBD1	TGTGCCAGCAGCCGGGGACAGGGGGTGGATAGCGGGGAGCTGTTTTTT	CASSRGQGVDSGELFF
TRBJ2-7	TRBV7-2	NA	NA	TGTGCCAGCAGCTTAGTGGTGGGGCGGGGAGGCTACTTC	CASSLVVGRGGYF
TRBJ1-2	TRBV6-5	NA	TRBD1	TGTGCCAGCAGACGACAGGGAAATCTCTATGGCTACACCTTC	CASRRQGNLYGYTF
TRBJ1-5	TRBV13	once	TRBD1	TGTGCCAGCAGCCGAGGGGGCTCTAGCAATCAGCCCCAGCATTTT	CASSRGGSSNQPQHF
TRBJ1-2	TRBV28	NA	NA	TGTGCCAGCAGTTCTATGTTCTTCCATGGCTACACCTTC	CASSSMFFHGYTF
TRBJ2-2	TRBV7-8	NA	TRBD2	TGTGCCAGCACCGCGGGGGGGACCGGGGAGCTGTTTTTT	CASTAGGTGELFF